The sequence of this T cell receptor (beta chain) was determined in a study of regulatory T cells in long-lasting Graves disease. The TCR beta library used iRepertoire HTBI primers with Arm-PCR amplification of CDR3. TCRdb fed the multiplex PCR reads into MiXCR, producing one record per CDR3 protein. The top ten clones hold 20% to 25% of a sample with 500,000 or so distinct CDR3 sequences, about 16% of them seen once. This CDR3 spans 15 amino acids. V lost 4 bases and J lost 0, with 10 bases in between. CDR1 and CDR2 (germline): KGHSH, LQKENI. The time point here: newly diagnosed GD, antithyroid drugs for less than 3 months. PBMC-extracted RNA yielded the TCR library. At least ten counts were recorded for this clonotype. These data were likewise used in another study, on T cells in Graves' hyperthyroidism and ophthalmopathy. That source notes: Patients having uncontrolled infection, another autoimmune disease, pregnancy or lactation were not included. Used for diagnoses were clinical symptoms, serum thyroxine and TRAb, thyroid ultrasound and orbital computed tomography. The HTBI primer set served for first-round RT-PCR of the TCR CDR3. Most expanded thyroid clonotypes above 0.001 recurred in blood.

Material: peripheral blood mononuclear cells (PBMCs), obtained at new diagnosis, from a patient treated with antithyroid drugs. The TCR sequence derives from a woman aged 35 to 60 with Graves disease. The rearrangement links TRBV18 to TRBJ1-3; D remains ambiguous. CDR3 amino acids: CASSQSFGSGNTIYF. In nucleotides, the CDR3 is TGTGCCAGCTCACAATCCTTCGGCTCTGGAAACACCATATATTTT.